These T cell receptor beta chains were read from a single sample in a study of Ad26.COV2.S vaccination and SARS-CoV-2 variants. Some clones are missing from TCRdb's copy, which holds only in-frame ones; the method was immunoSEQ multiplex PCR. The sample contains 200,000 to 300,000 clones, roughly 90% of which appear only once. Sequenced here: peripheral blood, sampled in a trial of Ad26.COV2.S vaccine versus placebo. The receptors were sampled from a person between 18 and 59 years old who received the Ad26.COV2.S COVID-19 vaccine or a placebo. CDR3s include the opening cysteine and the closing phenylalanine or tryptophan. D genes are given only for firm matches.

cdr3_aa: CASRPGQGETGELFF; j_call: TRBJ2-2; d_call: TRBD1; v_call: TRBV6-5
cdr3_aa: CAWKEGIFGNTIYF; j_call: TRBJ1-3; d_call: .; v_call: TRBV30
cdr3_aa: CASSLARGVYEQYF; j_call: TRBJ2-7; d_call: .; v_call: TRBV5-6
cdr3_aa: CASSLLGEGASSYEQYF; j_call: TRBJ2-7; d_call: .; v_call: TRBV28
cdr3_aa: CASSQFQGAVNGYTF; j_call: TRBJ1-2; d_call: TRBD1; v_call: TRBV4-3
cdr3_aa: CASSPPTGGRTEAFF; j_call: TRBJ1-1; d_call: TRBD1; v_call: TRBV18
cdr3_aa: CATGGDGPYEQYF; j_call: TRBJ2-7; d_call: .; v_call: TRBV7-9
cdr3_aa: CASSLARASTGELFF; j_call: TRBJ2-2; d_call: .; v_call: TRBV7-6
cdr3_aa: CATGDRGSYEQYF; j_call: TRBJ2-7; d_call: TRBD1; v_call: TRBV15
cdr3_aa: CASSQDNRAPSSF; j_call: TRBJ2-3; d_call: .; v_call: TRBV4-3
cdr3_aa: CASSGQGNEQYF; j_call: TRBJ2-7; d_call: TRBD1; v_call: TRBV19
cdr3_aa: CASKLGRVQETQYF; j_call: TRBJ2-5; d_call: .; v_call: TRBV28
cdr3_aa: CASGLAGQNTGELFF; j_call: TRBJ2-2; d_call: .; v_call: TRBV18
cdr3_aa: CAISDLRESETQYF; j_call: TRBJ2-5; d_call: TRBD2; v_call: TRBV10-3
cdr3_aa: CASSLSSGRWETQYF; j_call: TRBJ2-5; d_call: .; v_call: TRBV28
cdr3_aa: CASSRGSSYEQYF; j_call: TRBJ2-7; d_call: TRBD2; v_call: TRBV5-1
cdr3_aa: CASSSGPPHGYTF; j_call: TRBJ1-2; d_call: .; v_call: TRBV28
cdr3_aa: CASSPSGIYNEQFF; j_call: TRBJ2-1; d_call: .; v_call: TRBV27
cdr3_aa: CSVEGLTGRGTEAFF; j_call: TRBJ1-1; d_call: TRBD1; v_call: TRBV29-1
cdr3_aa: CASSLELAANEQFF; j_call: TRBJ2-1; d_call: .; v_call: TRBV5-1
cdr3_aa: CASSVEGSGGPYEQYF; j_call: TRBJ2-7; d_call: TRBD2; v_call: TRBV9
cdr3_aa: CASSDWDRGNSPLHF; j_call: TRBJ1-6; d_call: TRBD1; v_call: TRBV6-4
cdr3_aa: CASSVAGSETEAFF; j_call: TRBJ1-1; d_call: .; v_call: TRBV25-1
cdr3_aa: CASSRIPIVAGNTGELFF; j_call: TRBJ2-2; d_call: TRBD2; v_call: TRBV9
cdr3_aa: CAWVRTGNSGNTIYF; j_call: TRBJ1-3; d_call: TRBD1; v_call: TRBV30
cdr3_aa: CASSRGETRGGTDTQYF; j_call: TRBJ2-3; d_call: .; v_call: TRBV5-4